This T cell receptor (beta chain) was captured by sequencing in a study of T cells expressing NK-cell markers (dated by TCRdb to the early 2020s). Looking at the study overall: In sorted CD3+CD56+NKG2C+, CD3+CD56+NKG2C- and CD3+CD56-NKG2C+ T-cell subsets from several donors, TCR beta-chain repertoires were profiled. Seven of the eight sequenced donors were HCMV-seropositive and one was HCMV-seronegative. Randomly selected healthy volunteers, three men and five women, were used as the eight sequenced donors. Libraries were sequenced as 2 x 150 bp reads on Illumina HiSeq 2000/2500, MiSeq or NextSeq. Overall study outcomes, separate from this receptor: Whether the expanded NKG2C-expressing T cell clones were specific for HCMV antigens was left unclear. Those dominant clonotypes were again the most abundant among CD3+CD56-NKG2C+ cells in a handful of donors, at about 25-65%. In a handful of donors, the dominant CD3+CD56+NKG2C+ clonotypes were among the top 10 CD8+ clonotypes and accounted for about 1.0-7.0% of CD8+ T cells.

HCMV serostatus was determined by detecting HCMV-specific IgG in serum with a commercial ELISA kit. Peripheral blood mononuclear cells were isolated from blood by Ficoll density gradient centrifugation. On this clonotype: Its antigen is not yet known.

Sequencing was carried out with an Illumina HiSeq 2000. 5'RACE template switching, by which a universal primer site and unique molecular identifiers were added, was used to make TCR beta cDNA libraries. Synthesis of cDNA was primed from the TCR beta constant segment and was followed by two consecutive PCR amplification steps. As for the original processing: MIGEC was used to demultiplex reads and group reads by UMI, and MiTCR was used to assemble and quantify clonotypes. To exclude erroneous sequences, only TCR cDNA sequences supported by at least two reads were retained. Downstream repertoire analysis used the tcR package, and clonotypes were matched across fractions by CDR3 nucleotide sequence plus V segment. VDJmatch was used to annotate antigen specificity against VDJdb, with one amino acid substitution in CDR3 allowed. Each CDR3 protein sequence appears as one entry after TCRdb reprocessed the reads, and no DNA is included. V and J calls and clone size were set by TCRdb, not the authors. The sample table holds just under 7,500 distinct CDR3 sequences. The ten most abundant clones make up roughly 57% of the sample.

CDR1 is given as MRHNA and CDR2 as SNTAGT, both from the germline V gene. Taken from cysteine to phenylalanine, the CDR3 has 16 residues. DNA was not recorded. The sequence links TRBV6-4 to TRBJ2-3; TCRdb picks TRBD2, but there is no DNA to check that call. The TCR comes from a man aged 18-70 years in good health. Sequencing was performed on blood T cells: a sorted CD56 or NKG2C T cell subset, CD4+ or CD8+ T cells, or bulk PBMC T cells (not recorded which). The CDR3 reads as follows: CASSDQTSGGSDTQYF.